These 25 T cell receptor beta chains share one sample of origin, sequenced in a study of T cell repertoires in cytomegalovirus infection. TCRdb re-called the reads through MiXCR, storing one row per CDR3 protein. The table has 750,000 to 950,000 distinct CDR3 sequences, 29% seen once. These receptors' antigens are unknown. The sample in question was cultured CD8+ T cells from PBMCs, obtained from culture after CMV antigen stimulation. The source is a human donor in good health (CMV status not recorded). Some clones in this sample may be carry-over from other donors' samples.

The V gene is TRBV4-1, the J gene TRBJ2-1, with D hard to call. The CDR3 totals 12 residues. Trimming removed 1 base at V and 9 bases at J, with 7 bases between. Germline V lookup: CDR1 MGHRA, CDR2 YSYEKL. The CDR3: CASSQGSSEQFF. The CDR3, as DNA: TGCGCCAGCAGCCAAGGATCCTCTGAGCAGTTCTTC.

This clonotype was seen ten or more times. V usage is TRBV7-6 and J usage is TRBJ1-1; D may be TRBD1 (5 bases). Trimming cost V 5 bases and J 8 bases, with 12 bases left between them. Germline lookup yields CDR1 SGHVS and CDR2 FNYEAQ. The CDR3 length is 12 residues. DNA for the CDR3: TGTGCCAGCAGCCCCGCAGGGAGGGAAGCTTTCTTT. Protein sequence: CASSPAGREAFF.

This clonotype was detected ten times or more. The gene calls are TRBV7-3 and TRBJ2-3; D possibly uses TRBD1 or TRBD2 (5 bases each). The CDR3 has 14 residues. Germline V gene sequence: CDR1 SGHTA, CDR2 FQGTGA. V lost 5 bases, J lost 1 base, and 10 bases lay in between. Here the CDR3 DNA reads TGTGCCAGCAGCCCCCTGGGGGGCACAGATACGCAGTATTTT. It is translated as CASSPLGGTDTQYF.

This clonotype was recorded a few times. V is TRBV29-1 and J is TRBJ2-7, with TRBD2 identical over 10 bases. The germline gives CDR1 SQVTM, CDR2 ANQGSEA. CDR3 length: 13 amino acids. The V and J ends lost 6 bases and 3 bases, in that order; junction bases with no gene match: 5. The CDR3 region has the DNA TGCAGCGTGAGCGGGGGGGGCTTCTACGAGCAGTACTTC. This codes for CSVSGGGFYEQYF.

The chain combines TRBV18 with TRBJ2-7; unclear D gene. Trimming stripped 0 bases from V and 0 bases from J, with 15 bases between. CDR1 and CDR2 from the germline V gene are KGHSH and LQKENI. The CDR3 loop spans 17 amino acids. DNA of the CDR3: TGTGCCAGCTCACCACCCCTCAGGACGAGGCGCTCCTACGAGCAGTACTTC. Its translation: CASSPPLRTRRSYEQYF.

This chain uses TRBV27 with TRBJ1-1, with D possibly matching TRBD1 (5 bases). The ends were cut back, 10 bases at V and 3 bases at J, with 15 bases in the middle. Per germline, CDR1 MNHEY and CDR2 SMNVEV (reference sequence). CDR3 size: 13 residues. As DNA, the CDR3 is TGTGCCACCCAGGGTGGGGGTCACACTGAAGCTTTCTTT. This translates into CATQGGGHTEAFF.

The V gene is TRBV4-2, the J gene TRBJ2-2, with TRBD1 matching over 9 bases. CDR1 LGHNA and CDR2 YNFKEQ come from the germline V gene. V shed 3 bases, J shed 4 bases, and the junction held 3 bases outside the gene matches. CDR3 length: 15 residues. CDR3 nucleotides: TGTGCCAGCAGCCACACAGGGGGCTTCACCGGGGAGCTGTTTTTT. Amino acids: CASSHTGGFTGELFF.

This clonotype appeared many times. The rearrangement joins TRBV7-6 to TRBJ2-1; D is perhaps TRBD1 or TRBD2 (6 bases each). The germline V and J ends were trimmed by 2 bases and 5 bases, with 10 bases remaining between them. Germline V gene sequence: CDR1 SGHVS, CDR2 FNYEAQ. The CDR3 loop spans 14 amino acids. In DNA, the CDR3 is TGTGCCAGCAGCTTATGGGGGGCCAACAATGAGCAGTTCTTC. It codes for CASSLWGANNEQFF.

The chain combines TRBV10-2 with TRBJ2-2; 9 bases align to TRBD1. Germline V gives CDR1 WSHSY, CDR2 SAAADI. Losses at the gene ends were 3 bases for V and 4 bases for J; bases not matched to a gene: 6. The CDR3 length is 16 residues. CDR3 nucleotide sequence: TGCGCCAGCAGTGACTTGGAGACAGGGGGCACCGGGGAGCTGTTTTTT. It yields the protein CASSDLETGGTGELFF.

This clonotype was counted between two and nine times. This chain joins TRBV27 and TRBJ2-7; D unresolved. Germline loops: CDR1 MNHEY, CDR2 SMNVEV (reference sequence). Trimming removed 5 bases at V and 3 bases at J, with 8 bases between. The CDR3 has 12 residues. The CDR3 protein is CASSPTYYEQYV. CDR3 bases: TGTGCCAGCAGTCCCACCTACTACGAGCAGTACGTC.

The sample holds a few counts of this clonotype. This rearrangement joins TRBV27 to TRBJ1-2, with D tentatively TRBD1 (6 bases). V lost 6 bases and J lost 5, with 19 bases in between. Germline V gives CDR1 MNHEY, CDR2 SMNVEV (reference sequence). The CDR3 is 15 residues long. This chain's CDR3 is CASRKAGGGRYGYTF. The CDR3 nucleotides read TGTGCCAGCAGGAAGGCCGGAGGGGGTCGGTATGGCTACACCTTC.

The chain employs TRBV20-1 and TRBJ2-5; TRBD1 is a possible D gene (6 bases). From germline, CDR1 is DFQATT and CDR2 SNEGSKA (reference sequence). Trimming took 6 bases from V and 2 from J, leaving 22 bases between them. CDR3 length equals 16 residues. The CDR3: CSATIHRVWGQETQYF. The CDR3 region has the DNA TGCAGTGCCACAATACACAGGGTGTGGGGACAAGAGACCCAGTACTTC.

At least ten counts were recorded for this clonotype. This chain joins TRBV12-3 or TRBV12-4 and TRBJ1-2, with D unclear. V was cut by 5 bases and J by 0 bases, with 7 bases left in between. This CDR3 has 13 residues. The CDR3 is CASSPWANYGYTF. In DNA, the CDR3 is TGTGCCAGCAGTCCGTGGGCTAACTATGGCTACACCTTC.

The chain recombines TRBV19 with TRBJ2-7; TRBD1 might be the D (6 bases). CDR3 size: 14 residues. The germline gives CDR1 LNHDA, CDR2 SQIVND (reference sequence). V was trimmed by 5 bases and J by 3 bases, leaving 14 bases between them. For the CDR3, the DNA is TGTGCCAGTAGTCCAGGGGCTGCAGACTACGAGCAGTACTTC. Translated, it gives CASSPGAADYEQYF.

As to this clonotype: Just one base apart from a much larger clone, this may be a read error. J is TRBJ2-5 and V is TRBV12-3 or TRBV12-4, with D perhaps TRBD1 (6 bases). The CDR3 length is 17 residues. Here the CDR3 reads CASSPHQGPFLEETLYF. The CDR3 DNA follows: TGTGCCAGCAGCCCCCACCAGGGGCCATTTCTTGAGGAGACCCTGTACTTC.

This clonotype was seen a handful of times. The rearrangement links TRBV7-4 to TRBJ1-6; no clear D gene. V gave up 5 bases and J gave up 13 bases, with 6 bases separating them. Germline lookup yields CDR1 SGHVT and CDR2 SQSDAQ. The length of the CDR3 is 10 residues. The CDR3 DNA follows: TGTGCCAGCAGCCGTGATCCCCTCCACTTT. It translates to CASSRDPLHF.

The CDR3 DNA reads as TGCAGTGCTAGACCGATCTTAGGTAGCAATCAGCCCCAGCATTTT. Residues: CSARPILGSNQPQHF. J is TRBJ1-5 and V is TRBV20-1; D call uncertain. CDR3 length: 15 amino acids. V was cut by 2 bases and J by 0 bases, with 11 bases left in between. Germline V gene data show CDR1 as DFQATT and CDR2 as SNEGSKA (reference sequence).

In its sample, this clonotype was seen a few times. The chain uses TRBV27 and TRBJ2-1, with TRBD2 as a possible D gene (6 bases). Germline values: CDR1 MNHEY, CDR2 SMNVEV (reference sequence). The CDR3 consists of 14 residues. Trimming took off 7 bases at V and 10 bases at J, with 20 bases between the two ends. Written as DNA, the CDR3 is TGTGCCAGCAACGACGGGGACTTGAGGGCAGAGCAGTTCTTC. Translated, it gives CASNDGDLRAEQFF.

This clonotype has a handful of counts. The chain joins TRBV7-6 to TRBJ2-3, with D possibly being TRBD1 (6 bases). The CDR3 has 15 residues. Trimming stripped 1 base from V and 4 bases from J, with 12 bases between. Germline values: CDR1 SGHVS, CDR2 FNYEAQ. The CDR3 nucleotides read TGTGCCAGCAGCTTAGAGTGGGGGCGGGCAGATACGCAGTATTTT. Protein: CASSLEWGRADTQYF.

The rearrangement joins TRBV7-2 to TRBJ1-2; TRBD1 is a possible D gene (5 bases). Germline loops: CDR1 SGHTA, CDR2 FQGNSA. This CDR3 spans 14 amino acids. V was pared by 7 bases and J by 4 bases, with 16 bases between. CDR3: CASIQRGLPYGYTF. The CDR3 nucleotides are TGTGCCAGCATACAACGGGGACTCCCCTATGGCTACACCTTC.

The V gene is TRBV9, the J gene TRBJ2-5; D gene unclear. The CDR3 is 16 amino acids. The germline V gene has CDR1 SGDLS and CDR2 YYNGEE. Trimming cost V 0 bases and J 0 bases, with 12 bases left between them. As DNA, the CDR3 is TGTGCCAGCAGCGTAGATGCGGATCCGTACCAAGAGACCCAGTACTTC. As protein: CASSVDADPYQETQYF.

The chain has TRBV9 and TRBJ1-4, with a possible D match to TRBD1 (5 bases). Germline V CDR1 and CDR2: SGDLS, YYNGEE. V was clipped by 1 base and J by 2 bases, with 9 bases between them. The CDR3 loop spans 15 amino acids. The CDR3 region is CASSVNGATNEKLFF. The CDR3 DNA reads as TGTGCCAGCAGCGTAAATGGGGCTACTAATGAAAAACTGTTTTTT.

CDR3 in amino acids: CASSARGGGETQYF. CDR3 sequence (DNA): TGTGCCAGCAGCGCAAGAGGGGGGGGAGAGACCCAGTACTTC. The genes are TRBV9 and TRBJ2-5; a weak D match, TRBD2 (7 bases). This CDR3 contains 14 residues. Germline V gene data show CDR1 as SGDLS and CDR2 as YYNGEE. The V and J ends lost 3 bases and 4 bases respectively, with 13 bases between them.

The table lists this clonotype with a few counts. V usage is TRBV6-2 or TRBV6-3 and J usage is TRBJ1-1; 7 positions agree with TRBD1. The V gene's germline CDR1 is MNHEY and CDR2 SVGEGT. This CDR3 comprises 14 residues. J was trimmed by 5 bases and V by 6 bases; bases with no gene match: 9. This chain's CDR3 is CASSAWDSLTEAFF. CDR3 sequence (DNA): TGTGCCAGCAGCGCCTGGGACAGTCTGACTGAAGCTTTCTTT.

The CDR3 DNA is TGTGCCAGCAGTGAGGTCCTGAATCAGCCCCAGCATTTT. As protein: CASSEVLNQPQHF. The chain couples TRBV6-1 to TRBJ1-5; no firm D call. Germline CDR1 MNHNS, CDR2 SASEGT. The CDR3 spans 13 residues. Trimming stripped 3 bases from V and 4 bases from J, with 7 bases between.